The T cell receptor (beta chain) described here comes from a study of T cells in Graves' hyperthyroidism and ophthalmopathy. About the research overall: Before treatment of any kind, peripheral blood was taken at initial diagnosis. Study-level results: In blood, most of the thyroid clonotypes expanded above 0.001 were also present.

The study based diagnoses on clinical symptoms, serum thyroxine and TRAb, thyroid ultrasound and orbital computed tomography. There were TCR beta CDR3 regions amplified from RNA transcripts. The HTBI set primed first-round TCR CDR3 RT-PCR. A single record per CDR3 protein comes from TCRdb applying MiXCR to the multiplex PCR reads. The sample holds nearly 600,000 distinct CDR3 sequences, 12% to 15% seen once. This clonotype was seen ten or more times. Its antigen remains unknown. Trimming stripped 3 bases from V and 7 bases from J, with 12 bases between. Looked up from germline, CDR1 is MDHEN and CDR2 is SYDVKM. The CDR3 is 14 residues long.

The sample comprised blood. The TCR comes from a woman in her late teens or twenties with Graves' ophthalmopathy. The chain couples TRBV28 to TRBJ2-2; maybe TRBD1 (5 bases). The CDR3 loop is CASSFDSHDGELFF. The CDR3 DNA follows: TGTGCCAGCAGTTTCGACAGCCACGACGGGGAGCTGTTTTTT.